This T cell receptor (beta chain) was retrieved from a study of CD8+ T cells in alopecia areata. Background on the study: It was oral tofacitinib, at 5 to 10 mg twice daily, that treated patients received.

Peripheral blood, together with lesional scalp punch biopsies, was collected from alopecia areata patients. Isolated RNA was reverse transcribed into cDNA used as the sequencing template. Clones were read by immunoSEQ multiplex PCR, and TCRdb kept only the in-frame ones, dropping some. The repertoire consists of hundreds of thousands of clones, with around two thirds occurring once and the leading ten covering approximately 1.2%. The V and J ends lost 4 bases and 2 bases respectively, with 16 bases between them. Per germline, CDR1 SGHRS and CDR2 YFSETQ. This CDR3 has 15 amino acids. This TCR derives from a human donor with alopecia areata. V is TRBV5-1 and J is TRBJ2-7; D gene uncertain. Sequenced material: CD4+ T cells sorted from blood, taken at week 0. The CDR3 DNA reads TGCGCCAGCAGCCCCGCTACCAGATACCCCTACGAGCAGTACTTC. It encodes CASSPATRYPYEQYF.